The sequence of this T cell receptor beta chain was determined in a study of cytomegalovirus exposure and HLA in healthy donors. Primers: 60 Vbeta forward and 13 Jbeta reverse. The method was immunoSEQ multiplex PCR; TCRdb's version includes in-frame clones alone and lacks a portion of them. The sample has fewer than 250,000 clones, about 79% seen once. V dropped 1 base and J dropped 6 bases, with 7 bases sitting between them. The CDR3 has 12 residues. Germline-derived CDR1 and CDR2 are SGHAT and FQNNGV. The chain uses TRBV11-2 and TRBJ2-7; D is uncertain. This TCR was sampled from a male donor in good health and CMV-seronegative. Sample: PBMCs. This CDR3 reads CASSLGALEQYF. The CDR3 nucleotides read TGTGCCAGCAGCTTAGGAGCGCTCGAGCAGTACTTC.